Shown below are 22 T cell receptor beta chains from a single sample sequenced in a study of PD-1 blockade in classical Hodgkin lymphoma (dated by TCRdb to 2018 to 2020). The method was the immunoSEQ multiplex PCR assay. The table comes from immuneACCESS by way of TCRdb, which keeps in-frame sequences with V and J called. Part of the clones is missing from these tables; in studies checked, under half for an unresolved V gene and the rest for unknown reasons. The sample table holds about 44,000 clones, of which 60% to 70% were seen once. The ten largest clones capture 2.5% to 3.5% of the sample. The sample's time point label is to be understood as: cycle 4 day 1 (C4D1), after six to seven weeks of nivolumab. Relapse after autologous stem cell transplantation had occurred in all trial patients, and cohorts A, B and C were distinguished by prior brentuximab vedotin exposure. The material sequenced was peripheral blood mononuclear cells (PBMCs), taken before the fourth cycle of nivolumab. These receptors came from a human donor with classical Hodgkin lymphoma.

Written as DNA, the CDR3 is TGTGCCAGCAGGAGACAGGGGGGCATTAATCAGCCCCAGCATTTT. It specifies CASRRQGGINQPQHF. V usage is TRBV6-5 and J usage is TRBJ1-5; TRBD1 agrees at 9 bases. This CDR3 has 15 amino acids. V lost 6 bases, J lost 4 bases, and 7 bases stayed unmatched. Germline-derived CDR1 and CDR2 are MNHEY and SVGAGI.

CDR3 region: CASSYSLDYSGNTIYF. In DNA, the CDR3 is TGTGCCAGCAGTTACTCGCTAGATTACTCTGGAAACACCATATATTTT. The J gene is TRBJ1-3, the V gene TRBV6-5; D uncertain. Germline CDR1 and CDR2: MNHEY and SVGAGI. The CDR3 has 16 amino acids. V lost 0 bases and J lost 0, with 9 bases in between.

This clone was seen a handful of times. The chain has TRBV6-5 and TRBJ2-1; 10 positions match TRBD2. The V and J ends lost 7 bases and 8 bases, in that order; junction bases with no gene match: 11. Germline V gene data show CDR1 as MNHEY and CDR2 as SVGAGI. The CDR3 covers 15 residues. The CDR3 region has the DNA TGTGCCAGCACGGGAAGCGGGGGGGCCGGGTATGAGCAGTTCTTC. Residues: CASTGSGGAGYEQFF.

CDR3 nucleotide sequence: TGTGCCAGCAGTTTGAATGGGAGGAAGGGTGGCTACACCTTC. This gives the protein CASSLNGRKGGYTF. The rearrangement joins TRBV28 to TRBJ1-2, with unresolved D. V was shortened by 3 bases and J by 7 bases, with 15 bases between the two germline ends. The CDR3 spans 14 residues. Germline V gives CDR1 MDHEN, CDR2 SYDVKM.

The rearrangement links TRBV7-2 to TRBJ2-7; D ambiguous. The length of the CDR3 is 13 residues. Germline assignment: CDR1 SGHTA and CDR2 FQGNSA. Trimming stripped 3 bases from V and 2 bases from J, with 8 bases between. CDR3 loop: CASSLTPTYEQYF. Written as DNA, the CDR3 is TGTGCCAGCAGCTTGACACCCACCTACGAGCAGTACTTC.

The chain is built from TRBV5-1 and TRBJ2-2, with D possibly matching TRBD2 (5 bases). Germline V gene data show CDR1 as SGHRS and CDR2 as YFSETQ. The CDR3 has 14 amino acids. V lost 4 bases to trimming and J lost 2 bases, with 9 bases between them. CDR3 DNA: TGCGCCAGCAGCCCCGGGATTAACACCGGGGAGCTGTTTTTT. Translating gives CASSPGINTGELFF.

The gene calls are TRBV7-9 and TRBJ2-1, with D perhaps matching TRBD2 (6 bases). V shed 4 bases and J shed 7 bases, with 17 bases lying between them. The CDR3 sequence is 15 residues long. From germline, CDR1 is SEHNR and CDR2 FQNEAQ (reference sequence). Written as DNA, the CDR3 is TGTGCCAGCAGCTCGCCGGGACTCCCAGGGAATGAGCAGTTCTTC. This encodes CASSSPGLPGNEQFF.

The rearrangement links TRBV15 to TRBJ2-5, with a weak D call TRBD2 (6 bases). Germline V gene lookup returns CDR1 LNHNV and CDR2 YYDKDF (reference sequence). V was pared by 1 base and J by 0 bases, with 9 bases between. This CDR3 region has 15 residues. The CDR3 sequence: CATSRGAGNQETQYF. In nucleotides, the CDR3 is TGTGCCACCAGCAGAGGGGCGGGAAACCAAGAGACCCAGTACTTC.

The J gene is TRBJ2-7, the V gene TRBV5-1; unclear D gene. V was shortened by 1 base and J by 0 bases, with 8 bases between the two germline ends. This CDR3 region has 14 residues. In germline, CDR1 is SGHRS, CDR2 YFSETQ. The CDR3, as DNA: TGCGCCAGCAGCTTGACGGACCCCTCCTACGAGCAGTACTTC. Translation: CASSLTDPSYEQYF.

V gene TRBV5-8 combines with J gene TRBJ1-4; TRBD1 matches at 9 bases. Germline V gene sequence: CDR1 SGHTS, CDR2 YDEGEE. CDR3 size: 15 residues. J was trimmed by 4 bases and V by 2 bases; bases with no gene match: 3. CDR3: CASSLGDRVNEKLFF. For the CDR3, the DNA is TGTGCCAGCAGCTTAGGGGACAGGGTTAATGAAAAACTGTTTTTT. Variable domain in full (rest from reference TRBV5-8 and TRBJ1-4): EAGVTQSPTHLIKTRGQQATLRCSPISGHTSVYWYQQALGLGLQFLLWYDEGEERNRGNFPPRFSGRQFPNYSSELNVNALELEDSALYLCASSLGDRVNEKLFFGSGTQLSVL.

CDR3 amino acids: CASSYSWTGENEQFF. Written as DNA, the CDR3 is TGTGCCAGCAGTTACTCGTGGACAGGGGAGAATGAGCAGTTCTTC. The chain employs TRBV6-5 and TRBJ2-1, with 9 bases matching TRBD1. This CDR3 comprises 15 residues. Losses at the gene ends were 0 bases for V and 7 bases for J; bases not matched to a gene: 4. Germline CDR1 is MNHEY and CDR2 is SVGAGI.

The chain has TRBV18 and TRBJ2-5, with TRBD1 matching 8 bases. Trimming removed 0 bases from V and 4 bases from J; junction bases left unmatched: 7. From germline, CDR1 is KGHSH and CDR2 LQKENI. This CDR3 has 16 amino acids. The CDR3 coding sequence is TGTGCCAGCTCACCACCGATGACAGGGGCCGGAGAGACCCAGTACTTC. It translates to CASSPPMTGAGETQYF.

There are a few counts of this clone. V and J are TRBV7-2 and TRBJ2-1, with D maybe TRBD2 (6 bases). The CDR3 is made up of 14 amino acids. Per the germline V gene, CDR1 is SGHTA and CDR2 is FQGNSA. V was pared by 1 base and J by 5 bases, with 9 bases between. The CDR3 loop is CASSLVRLDNEQFF. CDR3 sequence (DNA): TGTGCCAGCAGCTTAGTCCGACTAGACAATGAGCAGTTCTTC. The whole variable domain, filled in from reference TRBV7-2 and TRBJ2-1, reads GAGVSQSPSNKVTEKGKDVELRCDPISGHTALYWYRQSLGQGLEFLIYFQGNSAPDKSGLPSDRFSAERTGGSVSTLTIQRTQQEDSAVYLCASSLVRLDNEQFFGPGTRLTVL.

This chain links TRBV5-8 with TRBJ2-5; 7 bases are a match to TRBD1. CDR1 SGHTS and CDR2 YDEGEE come from the germline V gene. Trimming cost V 0 bases and J 2 bases; bases outside gene matches: 7. The CDR3 length is 16 residues. CDR3 sequence: CASSLGDRDSQETQYF. CDR3 sequence (DNA): TGTGCCAGCAGCTTGGGGGACCGGGACAGTCAAGAGACCCAGTACTTC.

The table lists this clone with a count of one. V gene TRBV6-1 combines with J gene TRBJ2-7; maybe TRBD2 (6 bases). The ends were cut back, 3 bases at V and 1 base at J, with 13 bases in the middle. The CDR3 sequence is 15 residues long. The germline CDR1 and CDR2 sequences are MNHNS and SASEGT. CDR3 DNA sequence: TGTGCCAGCAGTGAGCCGGGAGAGACTTCCTACGAGCAGTACTTC. Its protein product is CASSEPGETSYEQYF.

The chain carries TRBV25-1 and TRBJ2-5; 8 bases agree with TRBD1. V was clipped by 6 bases and J by 1 base; unmatched bases: 4. Germline CDR1 is MGHDK and CDR2 is SYGVNS. The CDR3 spans 14 residues. Here the CDR3 DNA reads TGTGCCAGCAGCACACAGGGGGGCCAAGAGACCCAGTACTTC. It encodes CASSTQGGQETQYF.

Many counts were recorded for this clone. V usage is TRBV10-3 and J usage is TRBJ1-1; D gene unclear. V lost 11 bases to trimming and J lost 1 base, with 14 bases between them. This CDR3 is 13 amino acids long. Germline loops: CDR1 ENHRY, CDR2 SYGVKD. DNA for the CDR3: TGTGCCGCAAAACCCAGTGCGAACACTGAAGCTTTCTTT. Protein: CAAKPSANTEAFF.

The J gene is TRBJ2-2, the V gene TRBV13, with 8 bases that match TRBD2. V lost 6 bases to trimming and J lost 6 bases; unmatched junction nucleotides: 6. CDR1 and CDR2 from the germline V gene are PRHDT and FYEKMQ (reference sequence). This CDR3 is built from 14 residues. CDR3 residues: CASSIGLAPGELFF. CDR3 DNA: TGTGCCAGCAGTATAGGACTAGCCCCCGGGGAGCTGTTTTTT. The whole variable domain, remainder taken from reference TRBV13 and TRBJ2-2, is AAGVIQSPRHLIKEKRETATLKCYPIPRHDTVYWYQQGPGQDPQFLISFYEKMQSDKGSIPDRFSAQQFSDYHSELNMSSLELGDSALYFCASSIGLAPGELFFGEGSRLTVL.

V usage is TRBV5-1 and J usage is TRBJ1-4, with 7 positions matching TRBD1. CDR3 length: 15 amino acids. Trimming cost V 0 bases and J 4 bases; bases outside gene matches: 3. Per the germline V gene, CDR1 is SGHRS and CDR2 is YFSETQ. CDR3 nucleotide sequence: TGCGCCAGCAGCTTGGACAGGGGACATAATGAAAAACTGTTTTTT. Translating it yields CASSLDRGHNEKLFF. The complete variable domain, with remaining parts taken from reference TRBV5-1 and TRBJ1-4, reads KAGVTQTPRYLIKTRGQQVTLSCSPISGHRSVSWYQQTPGQGLQFLFEYFSETQRNKGNFPGRFSGRQFSNSRSEMNVSTLELGDSALYLCASSLDRGHNEKLFFGSGTQLSVL.

The V and J genes are TRBV5-5 and TRBJ2-7, with D uncertain. Germline values: CDR1 SGHKS, CDR2 YYEKEE (reference sequence). V shed 5 bases and J shed 4 bases, with 16 bases lying between them. This CDR3 is 14 amino acids long. CDR3 sequence: CASSRTSSGYEQYF. The CDR3 nucleotides are TGTGCCAGCAGTCGGACCAGTTCGGGTTACGAGCAGTACTTC.

This chain links TRBV6-5 with TRBJ2-3; D ambiguous. The CDR3 runs 14 residues. Germline-derived CDR1 and CDR2 are MNHEY and SVGAGI. V was shortened by 11 bases and J by 9 bases, with 24 bases between the two germline ends. The CDR3 DNA reads TGTGCCGTAGCCTTCAGCCCAGATAGCTGGACGCAGTATTTT. Amino acid sequence: CAVAFSPDSWTQYF.

The chain links TRBV30 to TRBJ2-1; TRBD2 matches 10 bases. The CDR3 consists of 15 residues. Germline-derived CDR1 and CDR2 are GTSNPN and SVGIG (reference sequence). The J segment lost 7 bases and the V segment lost 4 bases, leaving 10 bases of the junction unmatched. CDR3 amino acids: CAWKREGRVRNEQFF. CDR3 nucleotides: TGTGCCTGGAAGCGGGAGGGCCGGGTGAGGAATGAGCAGTTCTTC.